The 18 T cell receptor beta chains below come from one sample, sequenced in a study of control samples from healthy donors and cancer patients. Sequencing was performed with immunoSEQ multiplex PCR; in TCRdb, only in-frame clones are kept and a portion is missing. The sample has approximately 230,000 clones; almost 85% are singletons. Sequencing was done on a sample of PBMCs. The receptors originated from a woman aged 60 to 75 with lung cancer.

The rearrangement links TRBV19 to TRBJ1-2; D remains ambiguous. Trimming removed 10 bases from V and 4 bases from J, with 13 bases in between. Germline assignment: CDR1 LNHDA and CDR2 SQIVND (reference sequence). The CDR3 is 12 residues long. For the CDR3, the DNA is TGTGCCACAAGGGTGGGCGCCTATGGCTACACCTTC. Residues: CATRVGAYGYTF.

This chain joins TRBV18 and TRBJ2-3, with 8 bases that match TRBD1. CDR1 is KGHSH and CDR2 is LQKENI in the germline V gene. The CDR3 covers 16 residues. The J segment lost 3 bases and the V segment lost 3 bases, leaving 8 bases of the junction unmatched. This chain's CDR3 is CASSPFQGAITDTQYF. The DNA for the CDR3 is TGTGCCAGCTCACCTTTTCAGGGGGCTATAACAGATACGCAGTATTTT.

The chain employs TRBV5-4 and TRBJ1-6, with 9 bases aligning to TRBD1. V trimming: 4 bases; J trimming: 4 bases; junction bases outside the gene matches: 15. The CDR3 is made up of 19 amino acids. The germline V gene encodes CDR1 SGHNT and CDR2 YYREEE (reference sequence). CDR3: CASSPKGPGQGLYNSPLHF. The CDR3 coding sequence is TGTGCCAGCAGCCCGAAAGGTCCCGGACAGGGGCTTTATAATTCACCCCTCCACTTT.

The CDR3 coding sequence is TGTGCCAGCAGTTTCGTTCCACCAAGGGATACGCAGTATTTT. Protein: CASSFVPPRDTQYF. The gene calls are TRBV28 and TRBJ2-3; D gene ambiguous. The V and J ends lost 3 bases and 6 bases respectively, with 13 bases between them. Germline V gene lookup returns CDR1 MDHEN and CDR2 SYDVKM. The CDR3 loop spans 14 amino acids.

The chain recombines TRBV14 with TRBJ2-7; the match to TRBD2 covers 7 bases. This CDR3 contains 17 residues. Looked up from germline, CDR1 is SGHDN and CDR2 is FVKESK. V trimming: 0 bases; J trimming: 5 bases; junction bases outside the gene matches: 13. Written as DNA, the CDR3 is TGTGCCAGCAGCCAAGATCAAGGGTCGGGAGGAAGGAACGAGCAGTACTTC. Protein sequence: CASSQDQGSGGRNEQYF. Together with reference TRBV14 and TRBJ2-7, the CDR3 gives the full variable domain: EAGVTQFPSHSVIEKGQTVTLRCDPISGHDNLYWYRRVMGKEIKFLLHFVKESKQDESGMPNNRFLAERTGGTYSTLKVQPAELEDSGVYFCASSQDQGSGGRNEQYFGPGTRLTVT.

This chain connects TRBV5-1 to TRBJ1-2, with D maybe TRBD1 (5 bases). The CDR3 is 14 amino acids. V was cut by 4 bases and J by 5 bases, with 15 bases left in between. Germline V lookup: CDR1 SGHRS, CDR2 YFSETQ. CDR3 region: CASSLGQAGYGYTF. DNA of the CDR3: TGCGCCAGCAGCCTGGGGCAGGCTGGTTATGGCTACACCTTC.

The rearrangement links TRBV3-1 (or the pseudogene TRBV3-2) to TRBJ1-1; a possible D gene is TRBD1 (5 bases). The V end was cut by 7 bases, the J end by 3 bases, with 12 bases between. The CDR3 length is 13 residues. Germline CDR1 and CDR2: LGHDT and YNNKEL (reference sequence). CDR3 protein: CASNRQTDTEAFF. CDR3 coding DNA: TGTGCCAGCAACCGACAGACAGACACTGAAGCTTTCTTT.

The V gene is TRBV19, the J gene TRBJ1-2; D is undetermined. V was cut by 6 bases and J by 2 bases, with 4 bases left in between. The germline gives CDR1 LNHDA, CDR2 SQIVND (reference sequence). CDR3 length: 11 amino acids. The CDR3 DNA reads as TGTGCCAGTAGACAGAACTATGGCTACACCTTC. It codes for CASRQNYGYTF.

With regard to this clone: Relative to the germline gene, one junction end is altered; a read error may explain this. Other DNA sequences of this sample code for an identical CDR3. The chain has TRBV28 and TRBJ2-1, with TRBD2 identical over 8 bases. The CDR3 totals 14 residues. Looked up from germline, CDR1 is MDHEN and CDR2 is SYDVKM. CDR3 in amino acids: CACSGTRSPNEQFF. CDR3 nucleotide sequence: TGCGCCTGTTCCGGGACTAGATCGCCGAATGAGCAGTTCTTC.

The chain is built from TRBV6-5 and TRBJ1-1; 9 positions match TRBD1. Germline V CDR1 and CDR2: MNHEY, SVGAGI. The CDR3 extends over 14 amino acids. V lost 4 bases, J lost 0 bases, and 0 bases stayed unmatched. Written as DNA, the CDR3 is TGTGCCAGCAGTTGGACAGGGGTGAACACTGAAGCTTTCTTT. It specifies CASSWTGVNTEAFF.

V gene TRBV5-8 combines with J gene TRBJ1-1; D unclear. This CDR3 is 13 amino acids long. From germline, CDR1 is SGHTS and CDR2 YDEGEE. Trimming took 0 bases from V and 5 from J, leaving 8 bases between them. CDR3: CASSLGSFTEAFF. In DNA, the CDR3 is TGTGCCAGCAGCTTGGGGTCCTTTACTGAAGCTTTCTTT.

With regard to this clone: This same CDR3 is encoded by further DNA sequences in the sample. The chain carries TRBV3-1 (or the pseudogene TRBV3-2) and TRBJ1-1; TRBD1 might be the D (5 bases). The CDR3 runs 13 residues. Germline CDR1 reads LGHDT; CDR2 reads YNNKEL (reference sequence). Deletions cut 4 bases from V and 1 base from J, with 7 bases between. The CDR3 DNA reads as TGTGCCAGCAGCCCTACAGGGAACACTGAAGCTTTCTTT. Translating it yields CASSPTGNTEAFF.

The chain recombines TRBV2 with TRBJ2-5; D not certain. This CDR3 has 14 amino acids. V was clipped by 3 bases and J by 2 bases, with 10 bases between them. Germline-derived CDR1 and CDR2 are SNHLY and FYNNEI. CDR3 region: CASSERFRQETQYF. In nucleotides, the CDR3 is TGTGCCAGCAGTGAGAGGTTCAGACAAGAGACCCAGTACTTC.

The chain uses TRBV7-9 and TRBJ2-7; 14 bases align to TRBD2. Germline V gene lookup returns CDR1 SEHNR and CDR2 FQNEAQ (reference sequence). V lost 5 bases, J lost 6 bases, and 9 bases stayed unmatched. The CDR3 is made up of 16 amino acids. The CDR3 nucleotides read TGTGCCAGCAGCCTCCGACTAGCGGGGGGGCATGCCGAGCAGTACTTC. This codes for CASSLRLAGGHAEQYF.

The chain employs TRBV24-1 and TRBJ2-1, with TRBD1 identical over 7 bases. V was pared by 4 bases and J by 4 bases, with 3 bases of the junction left unmatched. The CDR3 spans 14 residues. The germline V gene encodes CDR1 KGHDR and CDR2 SFDVKD. The CDR3 DNA reads as TGTGCCACCAGTGACTCGGACAGGTACAATGAGCAGTTCTTC. This gives the protein CATSDSDRYNEQFF.

The chain combines TRBV12-3 or TRBV12-4 with TRBJ2-7; D possibly uses TRBD1 or TRBD2 (5 bases each). This CDR3 has 11 residues. V lost 3 bases and J lost 9, with 9 bases in between. The CDR3 reads CASSLGRAQYF. CDR3 DNA sequence: TGTGCCAGCAGTTTGGGGCGGGCGCAGTACTTC.

This rearrangement joins TRBV7-2 to TRBJ2-4; 10 bases fit TRBD2. The germline V gene encodes CDR1 SGHTA and CDR2 FQGNSA. After removal of 4 bases from V and 1 base from J, the junction contained 4 bases not matched to a gene. There are 16 residues in the CDR3. DNA for the CDR3: TGTGCCAGCAGCTCAATTAGCGGGAGGGCCAAAAACATTCAGTACTTC. This codes for CASSSISGRAKNIQYF.

J is TRBJ2-5 and V is TRBV30; possibly TRBD1 for D (6 bases). The CDR3 has 13 residues. Germline CDR1 GTSNPN, CDR2 SVGIG (reference sequence). V lost 6 bases and J lost 1, with 12 bases in between. CDR3 nucleotides: TGTGCCTGTGGACAGCTTTTCCAAGAGACCCAGTACTTC. This sequence encodes CACGQLFQETQYF.